The T cell receptor (beta chain) described here comes from a study of blood T cell repertoires in COVID-19. Those enrolled in Seattle joined during active infection and were followed longitudinally afterward. Profiling relied on immunoSEQ multiplex PCR, and the TCRdb table lists in-frame clones only, not all of them. Found here are 150,000 to 200,000 clones, around 84% of them singletons; the top ten hold 14%. The sample was peripheral blood. The TCR originated in a woman aged 65 to 85 with COVID-19, enrolled during active disease.

As DNA, the CDR3 is TGTGCCAGCAGTTTGCGGGGGACTGAAGCTTTCTTT. This encodes CASSLRGTEAFF. The chain uses TRBV6-5 and TRBJ1-1, with D tentatively TRBD1 (5 bases). The V gene lost 4 bases and the J gene lost 5 bases, with 8 bases spanning the gap. The CDR3 runs 12 residues. Germline lookup yields CDR1 MNHEY and CDR2 SVGAGI.